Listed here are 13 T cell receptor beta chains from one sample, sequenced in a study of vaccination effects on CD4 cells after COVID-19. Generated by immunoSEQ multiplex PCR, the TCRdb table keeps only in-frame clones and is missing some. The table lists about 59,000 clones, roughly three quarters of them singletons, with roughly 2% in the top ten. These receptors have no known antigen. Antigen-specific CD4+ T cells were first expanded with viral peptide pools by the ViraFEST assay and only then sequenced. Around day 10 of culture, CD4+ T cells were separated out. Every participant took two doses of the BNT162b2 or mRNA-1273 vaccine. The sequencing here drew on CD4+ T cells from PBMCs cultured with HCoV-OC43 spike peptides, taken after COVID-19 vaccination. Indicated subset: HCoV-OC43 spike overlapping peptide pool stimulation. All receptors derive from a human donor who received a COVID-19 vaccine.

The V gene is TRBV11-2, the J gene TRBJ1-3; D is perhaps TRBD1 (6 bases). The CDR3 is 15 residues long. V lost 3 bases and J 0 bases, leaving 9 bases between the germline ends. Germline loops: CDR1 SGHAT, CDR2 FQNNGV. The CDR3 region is CASSFHRASGNTIYF. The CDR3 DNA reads TGTGCCAGCAGCTTCCACAGGGCCTCTGGAAACACCATATATTTT.

The DNA for the CDR3 is TGTGCCAGCAGTCCCCCACCGGGACGGAGACCGAACACTGAAGCTTTCTTT. This encodes CASSPPPGRRPNTEAFF. V and J are TRBV27 and TRBJ1-1; possible D gene TRBD1, 5 bases. Germline-derived CDR1 and CDR2 are MNHEY and SMNVEV (reference sequence). Between the trimmed V and J ends, which lost 5 bases and 1 base, there was a span of 20 bases. The CDR3 consists of 17 residues.

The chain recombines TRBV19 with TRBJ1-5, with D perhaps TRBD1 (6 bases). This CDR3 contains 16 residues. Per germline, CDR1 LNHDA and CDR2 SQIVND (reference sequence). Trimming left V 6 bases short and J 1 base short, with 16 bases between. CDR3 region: CASSLRGGGSNQPQHF. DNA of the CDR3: TGTGCCAGTAGCCTCAGAGGGGGGGGGAGCAATCAGCCCCAGCATTTT.

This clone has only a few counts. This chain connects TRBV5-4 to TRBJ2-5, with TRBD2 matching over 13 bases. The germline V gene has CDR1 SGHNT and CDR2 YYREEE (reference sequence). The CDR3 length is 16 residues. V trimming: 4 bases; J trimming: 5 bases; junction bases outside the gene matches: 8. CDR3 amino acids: CASSRLLAGGEETQYF. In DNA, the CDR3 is TGTGCCAGCAGCCGACTACTAGCGGGGGGGGAGGAGACCCAGTACTTC.

CDR3 in DNA: TGCGCCAGCAGCTTGGACACGGGGGCGAGGGCTGAAGCTTTCTTT. Translation gives CASSLDTGARAEAFF. The rearrangement uses TRBV5-1 and TRBJ1-1; tentative D call: TRBD1 (6 bases). The CDR3 spans 15 residues. Germline V lookup: CDR1 SGHRS, CDR2 YFSETQ. V was cut by 0 bases and J by 6 bases, with 15 bases left in between.

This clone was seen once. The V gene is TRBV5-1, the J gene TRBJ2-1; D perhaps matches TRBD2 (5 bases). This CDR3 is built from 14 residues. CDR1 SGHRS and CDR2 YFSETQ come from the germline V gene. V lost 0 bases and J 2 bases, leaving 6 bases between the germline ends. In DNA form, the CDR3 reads TGCGCCAGCAGCTTGGCACTAGCCTACAATGAGCAGTTCTTC. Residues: CASSLALAYNEQFF.

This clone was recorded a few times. DNA of the CDR3: TGTGCCATCAGTGAATACAGGGGTGAAGCTTTCTTT. Its translation: CAISEYRGEAFF. This rearrangement joins TRBV10-3 to TRBJ1-1, with TRBD1 matching over 7 bases. This CDR3 has 12 amino acids. V was clipped by 3 bases and J by 7 bases; unmatched bases: 2. Germline CDR1 ENHRY, CDR2 SYGVKD.

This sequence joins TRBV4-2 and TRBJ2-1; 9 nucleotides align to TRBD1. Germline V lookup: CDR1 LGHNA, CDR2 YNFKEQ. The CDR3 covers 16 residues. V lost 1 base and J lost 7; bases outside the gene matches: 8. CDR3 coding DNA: TGTGCCAGCAGCCAAGGGACAGGGGCGGCCTCTAATGAGCAGTTCTTC. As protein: CASSQGTGAASNEQFF.

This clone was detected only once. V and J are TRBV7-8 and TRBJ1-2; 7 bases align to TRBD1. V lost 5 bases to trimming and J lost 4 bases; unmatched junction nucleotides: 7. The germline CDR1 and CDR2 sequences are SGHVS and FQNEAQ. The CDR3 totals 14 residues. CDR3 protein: CASSLTGQPYGYTF. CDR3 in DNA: TGTGCCAGCAGCCTCACGGGACAGCCCTATGGCTACACCTTC.

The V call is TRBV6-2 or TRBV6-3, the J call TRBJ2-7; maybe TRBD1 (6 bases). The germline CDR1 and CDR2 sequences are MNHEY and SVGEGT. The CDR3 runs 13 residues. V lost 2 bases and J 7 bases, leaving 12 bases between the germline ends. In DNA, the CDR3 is TGTGCCAGCAGTTACCCTCAGGGGCGTGAGCAGTACGTC. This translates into CASSYPQGREQYV.

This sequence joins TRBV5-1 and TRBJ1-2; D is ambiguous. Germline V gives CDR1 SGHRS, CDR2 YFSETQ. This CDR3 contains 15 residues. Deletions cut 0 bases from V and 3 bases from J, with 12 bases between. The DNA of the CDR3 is TGCGCCAGCAGCTTGGCCTCCGGGCGCGACTATGGCTACACCTTC. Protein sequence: CASSLASGRDYGYTF.

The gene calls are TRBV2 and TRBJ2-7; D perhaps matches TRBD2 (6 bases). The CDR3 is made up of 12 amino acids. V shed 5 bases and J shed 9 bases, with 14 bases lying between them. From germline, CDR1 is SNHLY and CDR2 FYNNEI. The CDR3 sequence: CASSLAPGRQYV. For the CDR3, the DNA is TGTGCCAGCAGTTTAGCCCCCGGGAGGCAGTACGTC.

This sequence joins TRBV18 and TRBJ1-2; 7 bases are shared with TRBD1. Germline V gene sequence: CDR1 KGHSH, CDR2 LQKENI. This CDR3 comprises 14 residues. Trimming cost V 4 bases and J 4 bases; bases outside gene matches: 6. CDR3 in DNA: TGTGCCAGCTCACTAGGGGACAGCCCCTATGGCTACACCTTC. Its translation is CASSLGDSPYGYTF.